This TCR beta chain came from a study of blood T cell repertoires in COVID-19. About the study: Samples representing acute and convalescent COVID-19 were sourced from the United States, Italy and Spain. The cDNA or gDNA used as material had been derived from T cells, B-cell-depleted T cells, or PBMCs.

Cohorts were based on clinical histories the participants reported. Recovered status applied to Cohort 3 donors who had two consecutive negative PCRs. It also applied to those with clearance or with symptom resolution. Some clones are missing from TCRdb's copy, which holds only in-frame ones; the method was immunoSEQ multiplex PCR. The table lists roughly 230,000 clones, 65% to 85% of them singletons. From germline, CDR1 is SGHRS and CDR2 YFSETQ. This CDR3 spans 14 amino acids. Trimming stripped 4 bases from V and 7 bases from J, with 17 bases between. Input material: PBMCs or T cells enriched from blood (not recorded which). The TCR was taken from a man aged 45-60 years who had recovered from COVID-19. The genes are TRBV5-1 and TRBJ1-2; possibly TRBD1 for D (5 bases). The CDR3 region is CASSKDVGGGGYTF. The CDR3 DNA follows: TGCGCCAGCAGCAAGGACGTCGGCGGGGGTGGCTACACCTTC. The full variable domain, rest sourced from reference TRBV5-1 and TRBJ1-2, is KAGVTQTPRYLIKTRGQQVTLSCSPISGHRSVSWYQQTPGQGLQFLFEYFSETQRNKGNFPGRFSGRQFSNSRSEMNVSTLELGDSALYLCASSKDVGGGGYTFGSGTRLTVV.